The rows below give T cell receptor beta chains drawn from one sample of a study of T cells after posttransplantation cyclophosphamide. The table came from immunoSEQ multiplex PCR; TCRdb's copy has only in-frame clones and leaves some out. Observed in the sample are thousands of clones, none of them singletons. The sample here was PBMCs, taken after allogeneic stem cell transplant with posttransplant cyclophosphamide. All receptors derive from a male patient in his 50s who received an allogeneic stem cell transplant from an unrelated donor, was CMV-positive, and had acute GVHD only. Some of the T cells may derive from the graft donor. CDR3s include the opening cysteine and the closing phenylalanine or tryptophan. A D gene is named only where the DNA matches it firmly. Where a row states a size, it is once, few, many or the class of an expanded clone; other rows omit it.

d_call | clone_size | j_call | cdr3_length | v_call | cdr3_nt | cdr3_aa
NA | many | TRBJ1-4 | 15 | TRBV6-1 | TGTGCCAGCGTGGGGGAGGTACCAACTAATGAAAAACTGTTTTTT | CASVGEVPTNEKLFF
NA | many | TRBJ2-5 | 16 | TRBV5-4 | TGTGCCAGCAGCTTGGAAGGGGTTAGAACCGGGGAGACCCAGTACTTC | CASSLEGVRTGETQYF
NA | many | TRBJ2-4 | 14 | TRBV30 | TGTGCCTGGAGGGCGGGGCCCTTCGGAAACATTCAGTACTTC | CAWRAGPFGNIQYF
NA | many | TRBJ2-7 | 11 | TRBV7-2 | TGTGCCAGCAGCTTAACTAGCGAGCAGTACTTC | CASSLTSEQYF
TRBD2 | few | TRBJ2-5 | 15 | TRBV5-4 | TGTGCCAGCAGCTTGGGACTAGCGGGGGGGGAGACCCAGTACTTC | CASSLGLAGGETQYF
NA | many | TRBJ1-6 | 13 | TRBV4-3 | TGCGCCAGCAGCCAAGATCGAGGTTCACCCCTCCACTTT | CASSQDRGSPLHF
NA | NA | TRBJ2-3 | 20 | TRBV5-1 | TGCGCCAGCAGCTTCCCTTTCCCCTCAACTTTAGCGTCAGGGGCAGATACGCAGTATTTT | CASSFPFPSTLASGADTQYF
TRBD1 | many | TRBJ2-7 | 16 | TRBV7-6 | TGTGCCAGCAGCTTAGACGGGACAGGGTTAGATTACGAGCAGTACTTC | CASSLDGTGLDYEQYF
NA | many | TRBJ2-5 | 16 | TRBV5-6 | TGTGCCAGCAGCTTGGCGGCTGGGGCAGTGAGAGAGACCCAGTACTTC | CASSLAAGAVRETQYF
NA | many | TRBJ2-3 | 16 | TRBV4-1 | TGCGCCAGCAGCCAACGACAACGGGGGAACACAGATACGCAGTATTTT | CASSQRQRGNTDTQYF
TRBD1 | many | TRBJ1-3 | 15 | TRBV9 | TGTGCCAGCAGCGTAGAGGGGGCCTCGGGAAACACCATATATTTT | CASSVEGASGNTIYF
NA | many | TRBJ1-1 | 16 | TRBV4-1 | TGCGCCAGCAGCCAAGTACTAAGGGGTCGGAACACTGAAGCTTTCTTT | CASSQVLRGRNTEAFF
NA | many | TRBJ1-4 | 16 | TRBV6-1 | TGTGCCAGCAGTGAAGCGCTTCGGAGAGGAGGTGAAAAACTGTTTTTT | CASSEALRRGGEKLFF
TRBD2 | few | TRBJ2-2 | 18 | TRBV9 | TGTGCCAGCAGCGTAGTGGGACTAGCGGGAGCGATAGACGGGGAGCTGTTTTTT | CASSVVGLAGAIDGELFF
TRBD2 | few | TRBJ2-1 | 16 | TRBV9 | TGTGCCAGCAGCGTAGGGGCTAGCGGGATCCACAATGAGCAGTTCTTC | CASSVGASGIHNEQFF
NA | many | TRBJ1-1 | 17 | TRBV10-3 | TGTGCCATCAGAGAAATTCCGGGACTTCATGGGAACACTGAAGCTTTCTTT | CAIREIPGLHGNTEAFF
NA | many | TRBJ1-1 | 13 | TRBV11-2 | TGTGCCAGCAGCTTAGATCGGGAAGGCCAAGCTTTCTTT | CASSLDREGQAFF
TRBD1 | many | TRBJ1-2 | 12 | TRBV7-9 | TGTGCCGGAGACAGGGGAAACTATGGCTACACCTTC | CAGDRGNYGYTF
NA | many | TRBJ2-5 | 15 | TRBV9 | TGTGCCAGCAGCGCAGACATAATAGTTTCTGAGACCCAGTACTTC | CASSADIIVSETQYF
NA | NA | TRBJ1-2 | 13 | TRBV28 | TGTGCCAGCAGTTTGTGGACATCTGATGGCTACACCTTC | CASSLWTSDGYTF
TRBD1 | many | TRBJ1-4 | 14 | TRBV5-1 | TGCGCCAGCAAGGGTCGGGACAGTAATGAAAAACTGTTTTTT | CASKGRDSNEKLFF
NA | many | TRBJ1-1 | 14 | TRBV7-9 | TGTGCCAGCAGCCCCGCTACAGGGAACACTGAAGCTTTCTTT | CASSPATGNTEAFF
TRBD1 | many | TRBJ1-6 | 16 | TRBV5-1 | TGCGCCAGCAGCTTGGGACAGGGGGCGGATGGTTCACCCCTCCACTTT | CASSLGQGADGSPLHF
NA | many | TRBJ2-2 | 15 | TRBV2 | TGTGCCAGCAAGGAGGGTGGGTACGACACCGGGGAGCTGTTTTTT | CASKEGGYDTGELFF
TRBD2 | NA | TRBJ2-3 | 16 | TRBV9 | TGTGCCAGCAGCTATGGACTAGCGGGAGTCACAGATACGCAGTATTTT | CASSYGLAGVTDTQYF
TRBD1 | many | TRBJ2-3 | 12 | TRBV15 | TGTGCCACCAGCCCGGACAGGACTACGCAGTATTTT | CATSPDRTTQYF
TRBD1 | few | TRBJ2-1 | 12 | TRBV19 | TGTGCCAGTAGTTCCCGGACAGGGTCTTGGTTCTTC | CASSSRTGSWFF
TRBD2 | many | TRBJ2-7 | 16 | TRBV4-1 | TGCGCCAGCAGCCAAGGGACTAGCGGGAGTCATAGCGAGCAGTACTTC | CASSQGTSGSHSEQYF
NA | many | TRBJ1-2 | 13 | TRBV2 | TGTGCCAGCAGTAGCGGGAGTAACTATGGCTACACCTTC | CASSSGSNYGYTF
TRBD2 | many | TRBJ2-2 | 16 | TRBV27 | TGTGCCAGCAGTTTAATTCGGAGCGGGGGGACCGGGGAGCTGTTTTTT | CASSLIRSGGTGELFF
NA | few | TRBJ1-1 | 15 | TRBV9 | TGTGCCAGCAGCGTAGACAGCACACCGAACACTGAAGCTTTCTTT | CASSVDSTPNTEAFF
NA | many | TRBJ2-2 | 16 | TRBV4-1 | TGCGCCAGTCTTCCCGGCCGGGGATCGAACACCGGGGAGCTGTTTTTT | CASLPGRGSNTGELFF
TRBD1 | many | TRBJ2-1 | 14 | TRBV6-6 | TGTGCCAGCAGAGGGACAGGGGGCAAGAATGAGCAGTTCTTC | CASRGTGGKNEQFF
TRBD1 | many | TRBJ1-1 | 14 | TRBV2 | TGTGCCAGCAGTGGAGACAGGGTTTTCACTGAAGCTTTCTTT | CASSGDRVFTEAFF
TRBD1 | NA | TRBJ2-2 | 13 | TRBV2 | TGTGCCAGCAGGGGACAGGGGGGCGGGGAGCTGTTTTTT | CASRGQGGGELFF
NA | many | TRBJ1-5 | 15 | TRBV6-5 | TGTGCCAGCAGTATTGGACCTCCGAGGGATCAGCCCCAGCATTTT | CASSIGPPRDQPQHF
NA | many | TRBJ2-2 | 15 | TRBV5-1 | TGCGCCAGCAGCTTGGTCCGGGGAGGCACCGGGGAGCTGTTTTTT | CASSLVRGGTGELFF
NA | many | TRBJ1-6 | 17 | TRBV4-2 | TGTGCCAGCAGCCAAGAAACTACAGGGCACGGTAATTCACCCCTCCACTTT | CASSQETTGHGNSPLHF
NA | many | TRBJ2-1 | 13 | TRBV29-1 | TGCAGCGTTGGATCAGGGCAATACAATGAGCAGTTCTTC | CSVGSGQYNEQFF
NA | many | TRBJ2-7 | 15 | TRBV28 | TGTGCCAGCAGTCAGAGCAACCACAGGGACTACGAGCAGTACTTC | CASSQSNHRDYEQYF